Presented here are 28 T cell receptor beta chains from one specimen sequenced in a study of neurological immune-mediated disorders. Using its own MiXCR run on the 5' RACE reads, TCRdb lists one record per CDR3 protein. The table lists about 35,000 distinct CDR3 sequences, around 4% of them singletons. Sequencing was done on a sample of PBMCs. These receptors all stem from a young man with multiple sclerosis.

The chain combines TRBV2 with TRBJ1-1; a possible D gene is TRBD1 (5 bases). The germline gives CDR1 SNHLY, CDR2 FYNNEI. V lost 6 bases, J lost 11 bases, and 19 bases lay in between. CDR3 size: 13 residues. The CDR3 protein is CASRATGAEEAFF. CDR3 bases: TGTGCCAGCAGGGCTACCGGGGCCGAGGAGGCTTTCTTT.

This clonotype was detected ten times or more. This rearrangement joins TRBV20-1 to TRBJ1-2; TRBD1 agrees at 9 bases. Trimming cost V 6 bases and J 4 bases; bases outside gene matches: 6. This CDR3 has 13 amino acids. Germline-derived CDR1 and CDR2 are DFQATT and SNEGSKA (reference sequence). CDR3 DNA: TGCAGTGCCCCTCGGGACAGGGCCTATGGCTACACCTTC. It codes for CSAPRDRAYGYTF.

The V and J genes are TRBV7-9 and TRBJ2-7; a possible D gene is TRBD1 (6 bases). Germline values: CDR1 SEHNR, CDR2 FQNEAQ (reference sequence). This CDR3 comprises 15 residues. V lost 3 bases and J 5 bases, leaving 17 bases between the germline ends. In DNA, the CDR3 is TGTGCCAGCAGCTTGGGGCGAGCAGGGGCCGACGAGCAGTACTTC. Protein sequence: CASSLGRAGADEQYF.

This clonotype showed up many times. This chain connects TRBV7-9 to TRBJ1-2, with D possibly being TRBD1 (6 bases). The V end lost 8 bases, the J end lost 7 bases, and 14 bases lay between the germline ends. CDR3 length: 12 amino acids. Germline V CDR1 and CDR2: SEHNR, FQNEAQ (reference sequence). CDR3 loop: CASYTGTSGYTF. Written as DNA, the CDR3 is TGTGCCAGCTATACAGGGACGAGTGGCTACACCTTC. Based on the CDR3 plus reference TRBV7-9 and TRBJ1-2, the full variable domain is DTGVSQNPRHKITKRGQNVTFRCDPISEHNRLYWYRQTLGQGPEFLTYFQNEAQLEKSRLLSDRFSAERPKGSFSTLEIQRTEQGDSAMYLCASYTGTSGYTFGSGTRLTVV.

This clonotype appeared many times. This rearrangement joins TRBV6-2 or TRBV6-3 to TRBJ2-2; D unresolved. V lost 2 bases to trimming and J lost 3 bases, with 4 bases between them. Looked up from germline, CDR1 is MNHEY and CDR2 is SVGEGT. CDR3 length: 13 residues. CDR3 residues: CASSYQDTGELFF. The CDR3 DNA sequence: TGTGCCAGCAGTTACCAGGACACCGGGGAGCTGTTTTTT.

This clonotype came up many times. The V gene is TRBV20-1, the J gene TRBJ1-1; unclear D gene. CDR1 is DFQATT, CDR2 SNEGSKA, per germline (reference sequence). CDR3 length: 16 residues. Deletions cut 0 bases from V and 0 bases from J, with 14 bases between. Here the CDR3 reads CSARDRETNMNTEAFF. CDR3 DNA sequence: TGCAGTGCTAGAGATCGAGAGACGAACATGAACACTGAAGCTTTCTTT.

The CDR3, as DNA: TGTGCCAGCAGCCTCCAGAACACTGAAGCTTTCTTT. This sequence encodes CASSLQNTEAFF. The chain couples TRBV5-5 to TRBJ1-1; D remains unclear. CDR1 and CDR2 (germline): SGHKS, YYEKEE (reference sequence). V lost 4 bases and J lost 1, with 5 bases in between. The CDR3 loop spans 12 amino acids.

This clonotype occurred many times. The V gene is TRBV18, the J gene TRBJ2-6; D call uncertain. Between the trimmed V and J ends, which lost 2 bases and 1 base, there was a span of 3 bases. The CDR3 length is 14 residues. Germline V gene data show CDR1 as KGHSH and CDR2 as LQKENI. CDR3 DNA: TGTGCCAGCTCACCAAGTTCTGGGGCCAACGTCCTGACTTTC. Protein: CASSPSSGANVLTF.

This clonotype occurred many times. The chain couples TRBV7-9 to TRBJ1-2; D ambiguous. From germline, CDR1 is SEHNR and CDR2 FQNEAQ (reference sequence). This CDR3 spans 13 amino acids. The V end was cut by 6 bases, the J end by 2 bases, with 10 bases between. The chain's CDR3 is CASSIQQNYGYTF. For the CDR3, the DNA is TGTGCCAGCAGTATTCAGCAGAACTATGGCTACACCTTC. The full variable domain, its missing parts supplied by reference TRBV7-9 and TRBJ1-2, is DTGVSQNPRHKITKRGQNVTFRCDPISEHNRLYWYRQTLGQGPEFLTYFQNEAQLEKSRLLSDRFSAERPKGSFSTLEIQRTEQGDSAMYLCASSIQQNYGYTFGSGTRLTVV.

This clonotype came up many times. The genes are TRBV6-5 and TRBJ1-2; D is perhaps TRBD1 (6 bases). This CDR3 region has 15 residues. CDR1 MNHEY and CDR2 SVGAGI come from the germline V gene. The V and J ends lost 0 bases and 7 bases respectively, with 15 bases between them. The CDR3 sequence: CASSYSARGGGGYTF. CDR3 in DNA: TGTGCCAGCAGTTACTCAGCCAGAGGGGGAGGTGGCTACACCTTC.

This clonotype was seen many times. The DNA is left out, because the CDR3 cannot be placed on it with certainty; the CDR3 is given as TCRdb lists it. The chain carries TRBV7-3 and TRBJ1-4; the table assigns TRBD1, which was not confirmed against the DNA. Germline assignment: CDR1 SGHTA and CDR2 FQGTGA. The CDR3 numbers 17 amino acids, ends counted. CDR3 amino acids: CASSLVFGPGWIEKLFF.

This clonotype was recorded many times. The gene calls are TRBV5-5 and TRBJ1-1; D is ambiguous. The V gene lost 4 bases and the J gene lost 4 bases, with 11 bases spanning the gap. CDR1 is SGHKS, CDR2 YYEKEE, per germline (reference sequence). The CDR3 has 13 residues. The chain's CDR3 is CASSQAWTTEAFF. The DNA for the CDR3 is TGTGCCAGCAGCCAGGCGTGGACCACTGAAGCTTTCTTT.

In this sample, this clonotype turned up a few times. J is TRBJ2-3 and V is TRBV7-2; D remains unclear. CDR1 and CDR2 (germline): SGHTA, FQGNSA. CDR3 length: 12 residues. The V and J ends lost 5 bases and 1 base respectively, with 4 bases between them. The CDR3 nucleotides are TGTGCCAGCAGCCCCCGCACAGATACGCAGTATTTT. Its protein is CASSPRTDTQYF.

This clonotype was counted at least ten times. The V gene is TRBV20-1, the J gene TRBJ2-3; D is unresolved. The CDR3 sequence is 14 residues long. Deletions cut 4 bases from V and 4 bases from J, with 15 bases between. The germline gives CDR1 DFQATT, CDR2 SNEGSKA (reference sequence). CDR3 region: CSATLAAEADTQYF. CDR3 coding DNA: TGCAGTGCTACTTTGGCCGCCGAGGCAGATACGCAGTATTTT.

This clonotype came up many times. This chain connects TRBV12-3 or TRBV12-4 to TRBJ2-1; 9 bases line up with TRBD1. The CDR3 is 16 residues long. Trimming took 9 bases from V and 7 from J; bases not matched to a gene: 16. This CDR3 is CASTETGTGRGNEQFF. Written as DNA, the CDR3 is TGTGCCAGTACTGAGACCGGGACAGGGAGGGGGAATGAGCAGTTCTTC.

This clonotype has ten or more counts. The chain combines TRBV5-1 with TRBJ1-1, with 9 bases that match TRBD1. The ends lost 5 bases at V and 0 bases at J; junction bases unmatched: 5. This CDR3 region has 15 residues. From germline, CDR1 is SGHRS and CDR2 YFSETQ. The CDR3 nucleotides read TGCGCCAGCAGGTCCGGGACAGGGTTGAACACTGAAGCTTTCTTT. It yields the protein CASRSGTGLNTEAFF. Supplemented by reference TRBV5-1 and TRBJ1-1, the full variable domain reads KAGVTQTPRYLIKTRGQQVTLSCSPISGHRSVSWYQQTPGQGLQFLFEYFSETQRNKGNFPGRFSGRQFSNSRSEMNVSTLELGDSALYLCASRSGTGLNTEAFFGQGTRLTVV.

This clonotype showed up many times. J is TRBJ1-1 and V is TRBV27; tentative D call: TRBD1 (6 bases). CDR1 and CDR2 from the germline V gene are MNHEY and SMNVEV (reference sequence). The V end was cut by 4 bases, the J end by 2 bases, with 11 bases between. This CDR3 has 14 amino acids. The chain's CDR3 is CASSSPGHNTEAFF. The CDR3 coding sequence is TGTGCCAGCAGTTCCCCGGGACATAACACTGAAGCTTTCTTT.

This clonotype was counted ten times or more. The chain joins TRBV12-3 or TRBV12-4 to TRBJ2-2; no clear D. This CDR3 has 14 residues. V shed 4 bases and J shed 4 bases, with 10 bases lying between them. This CDR3 is CASSSVIATGELFF. CDR3 sequence (DNA): TGTGCCAGCAGTTCGGTCATAGCCACCGGGGAGCTGTTTTTT.

This clonotype has ten or more counts. The chain has TRBV5-4 and TRBJ1-5; D is unclear. The V gene lost 9 bases and the J gene lost 10 bases, with 44 bases spanning the gap. The germline V gene encodes CDR1 SGHNT and CDR2 YYREEE (reference sequence). The CDR3 extends over 21 amino acids. The CDR3 DNA is TGTGCCATGCTGTGGCTAAGCTGCTGGCACAGAGATACACGGCCGAGTCCTCCCCAGCATTTT. This translates into CAMLWLSCWHRDTRPSPPQHF. Full variable domain (missing parts from reference TRBV5-4 and TRBJ1-5): ETGVTQSPTHLIKTRGQQVTLRCSSQSGHNTVSWYQQALGQGPQFIFQYYREEENGRGNFPPRFSGLQFPNYSSELNVNALELDDSALYLCAMLWLSCWHRDTRPSPPQHFGDGTRLSIL.

This clonotype was counted many times. The rearrangement uses TRBV20-1 and TRBJ2-3; the D is unclear. Trimming left V 4 bases short and J 2 bases short, with 13 bases between. CDR1 is DFQATT and CDR2 is SNEGSKA in the germline V gene (reference sequence). The CDR3 extends over 14 amino acids. The CDR3 region is CSAKKRLHTDTQYF. CDR3 sequence (DNA): TGCAGTGCTAAAAAGCGCCTTCACACAGATACGCAGTATTTT.

This clonotype was found many times. This chain joins TRBV7-2 and TRBJ2-7; 10 nucleotides agree with TRBD1. V gave up 5 bases and J gave up 0 bases; unmatched junction bases: 7. The CDR3 loop spans 16 amino acids. Germline values: CDR1 SGHTA, CDR2 FQGNSA. The CDR3 DNA follows: TGTGCCAGCAGCCTACGGACAGGGGGGAACTCCTACGAGCAGTACTTC. Protein sequence: CASSLRTGGNSYEQYF. Full variable domain (missing parts from reference TRBV7-2 and TRBJ2-7): GAGVSQSPSNKVTEKGKDVELRCDPISGHTALYWYRQSLGQGLEFLIYFQGNSAPDKSGLPSDRFSAERTGGSVSTLTIQRTQQEDSAVYLCASSLRTGGNSYEQYFGPGTRLTVT.

This clonotype has a count of ten or more. The J gene is TRBJ2-3, the V gene TRBV6-5; D possibly corresponds to TRBD1 (6 bases). Germline lookup yields CDR1 MNHEY and CDR2 SVGAGI. V was shortened by 6 bases and J by 2 bases, with 15 bases between the two germline ends. The CDR3 spans 15 residues. In nucleotides, the CDR3 is TGTGCCAGCAGCCACCAGGGGTCCGACACAGATACGCAGTATTTT. Residues: CASSHQGSDTDTQYF.

This clonotype was observed at least ten times. This chain links TRBV4-1 with TRBJ1-4; D is perhaps TRBD1 (6 bases). V dropped 7 bases and J dropped 1 base, with 16 bases sitting between them. The CDR3 length is 16 residues. Germline values: CDR1 MGHRA, CDR2 YSYEKL. CDR3 DNA sequence: TGCGCCAGCACGATTGGGGGGGCGCGAACTAATGAAAAACTGTTTTTT. Encoded protein: CASTIGGARTNEKLFF.

This clonotype came up many times. The chain joins TRBV5-5 to TRBJ2-7; 7 nucleotides agree with TRBD1. J gave up 2 bases and V 1 base, and 3 bases lay outside the gene matches. The CDR3 runs 14 residues. Germline CDR1 is SGHKS and CDR2 is YYEKEE (reference sequence). The CDR3 bases are TGTGCCAGCAGCTTGACAGGGGCTACCTACGAGCAGTACTTC. It specifies CASSLTGATYEQYF.

This clonotype has ten or more counts. The chain is built from TRBV20-1 and TRBJ1-5; TRBD1 aligns across 7 bases. This CDR3 spans 13 amino acids. Germline V gene lookup returns CDR1 DFQATT and CDR2 SNEGSKA (reference sequence). The V and J ends lost 6 bases and 3 bases, in that order; junction bases with no gene match: 5. CDR3 protein: CSASDRVNQPQHF. DNA for the CDR3: TGCAGTGCCTCCGACAGGGTCAATCAGCCCCAGCATTTT.

In this sample, this clonotype turned up a few times. The chain employs TRBV7-2 and TRBJ2-2; D tentatively reads TRBD1 or TRBD2 (5 bases each). Per germline, CDR1 SGHTA and CDR2 FQGNSA. This CDR3 contains 15 residues. Deletions cut 5 bases from V and 3 bases from J, with 13 bases between. The CDR3 bases are TGTGCCAGCAGCCCGGGGCCGCGGCACACCGGGGAGCTGTTTTTT. It is translated as CASSPGPRHTGELFF.

The rearrangement links TRBV20-1 to TRBJ1-1; TRBD1 aligns across 9 bases. Trimming removed 6 bases from V and 5 bases from J; junction bases left unmatched: 4. The CDR3 extends over 12 amino acids. The germline gives CDR1 DFQATT, CDR2 SNEGSKA (reference sequence). CDR3 region: CSADRGRTEAFF. CDR3 coding DNA: TGCAGTGCGGACAGGGGAAGAACTGAAGCTTTCTTT.

This clonotype was observed many times. The chain is built from TRBV12-3 or TRBV12-4 and TRBJ1-5; TRBD1 agrees at 9 bases. The J segment lost 5 bases and the V segment lost 6 bases, leaving 11 bases of the junction unmatched. This CDR3 comprises 16 residues. The CDR3 coding sequence is TGTGCCAGCAGCCCCGGACAGGGGAGACGGTATCAGCCCCAGCATTTT. Encoded protein: CASSPGQGRRYQPQHF.